The clone carrying this T cell receptor beta chain has just a few counts. The antigen remains undetermined. Germline values: CDR1 ENHRY, CDR2 SYGVKD. There are 14 residues in the CDR3. Unmatched junction bases numbered 6, after V lost 4 bases and J lost 5 bases. This entry is derived from a study of T cells after yellow fever vaccination. Overall study findings and caveats: The CD4 and CD8 compartments had a small share of their clonotypes in common. Primary-vaccination clones mostly resurfaced post-booster (nearly 97% CD4, more than 80% CD8). The study noted that FACS-sorted repertoires could contain abundant clonotypes contaminating from the bulk population.

Conversion of TCR transcripts into cDNA relied on 5'RACE template switching, which added a universal primer site and UMIs. One entry per CDR3 protein results from TCRdb running MiXCR on the 5' RACE reads. The profile covers around 590,000 distinct CDR3 sequences, with roughly an eighth appearing a single time and 15% taken by the ten largest. This sequence originates from a man aged 25 to 40 who received the YFV17D yellow fever vaccine. This rearrangement joins TRBV10-3 to TRBJ2-7, with 9 bases matching TRBD1. The sequences come from PBMCs, collected on the day of the yellow fever booster vaccination. The DNA for the CDR3 is TGTGCCATCAGTGCTCGGGACAGGGTTCACGAGCAGTACTTC. This encodes CAISARDRVHEQYF.